A single T cell receptor beta chain is shown here with its context. Clones were sequenced by immunoSEQ multiplex PCR, and TCRdb holds only the in-frame ones, with some missing. The repertoire consists of some 70,000 clones, with 70% to 90% occurring once and the leading ten covering 3.4%. The sample comes from a study of blood T cell repertoires in COVID-19. The CDR3 has 14 amino acids. Germline V lookup: CDR1 MNHEY, CDR2 SMNVEV (reference sequence). J gave up 4 bases and V 6 bases, and 6 bases lay outside the gene matches. V and J are TRBV27 and TRBJ2-7, with 10 bases aligning to TRBD1. The receptor was isolated from a woman between 45 and 65 years old with COVID-19, enrolled during active disease. Sample: peripheral blood. The CDR3 reads CASRPRDRGYEQYF. CDR3 sequence (DNA): TGTGCCAGCAGGCCCCGGGACAGGGGTTACGAGCAGTACTTC.